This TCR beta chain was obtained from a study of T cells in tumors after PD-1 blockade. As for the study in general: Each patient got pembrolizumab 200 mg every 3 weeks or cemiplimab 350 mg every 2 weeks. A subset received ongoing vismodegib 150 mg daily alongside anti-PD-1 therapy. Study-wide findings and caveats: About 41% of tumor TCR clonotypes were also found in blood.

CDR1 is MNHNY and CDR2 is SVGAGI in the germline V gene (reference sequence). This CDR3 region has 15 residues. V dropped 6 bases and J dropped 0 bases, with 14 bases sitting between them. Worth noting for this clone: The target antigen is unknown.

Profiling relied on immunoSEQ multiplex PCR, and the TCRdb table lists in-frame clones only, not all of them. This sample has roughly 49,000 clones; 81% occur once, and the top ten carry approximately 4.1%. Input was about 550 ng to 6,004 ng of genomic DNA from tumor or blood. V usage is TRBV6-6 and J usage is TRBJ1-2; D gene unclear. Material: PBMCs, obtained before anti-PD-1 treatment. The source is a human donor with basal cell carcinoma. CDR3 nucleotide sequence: TGTGCCAGCAGCCCCCCCGCACCCACTAACTATGGCTACACCTTC. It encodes CASSPPAPTNYGYTF.